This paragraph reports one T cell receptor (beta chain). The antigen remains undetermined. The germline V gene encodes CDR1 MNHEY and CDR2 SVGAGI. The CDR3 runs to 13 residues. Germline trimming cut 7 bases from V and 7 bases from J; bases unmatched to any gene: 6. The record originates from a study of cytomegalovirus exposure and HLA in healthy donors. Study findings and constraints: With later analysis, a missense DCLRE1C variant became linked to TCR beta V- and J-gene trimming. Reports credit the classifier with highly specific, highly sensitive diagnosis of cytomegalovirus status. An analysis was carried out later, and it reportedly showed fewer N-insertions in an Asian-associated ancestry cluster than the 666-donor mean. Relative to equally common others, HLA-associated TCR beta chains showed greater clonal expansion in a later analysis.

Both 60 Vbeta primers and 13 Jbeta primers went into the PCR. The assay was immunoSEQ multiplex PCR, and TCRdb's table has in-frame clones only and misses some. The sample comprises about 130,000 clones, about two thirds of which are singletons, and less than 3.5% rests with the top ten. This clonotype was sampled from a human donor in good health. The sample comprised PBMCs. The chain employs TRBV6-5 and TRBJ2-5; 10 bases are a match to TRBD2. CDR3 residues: CASIQRGGGTQYF. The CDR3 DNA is TGTGCCAGCATCCAGCGGGGGGGCGGGACCCAGTACTTC.